The table lists the clone carrying this TCR beta chain with a count of one. The data originate from a study of Ad26.COV2.S vaccination and SARS-CoV-2 variants. Study background: Trial arm assignment for the donor was COV1001 Ad26.COV2.S.

Produced via immunoSEQ multiplex PCR; TCRdb's table is partial and in-frame only. The profile shows roughly 500,000 clones, roughly 89% of them singletons. Treatment specified: some 19 received Ad26.COV2.S at low or high dose, single or two shots; 5 received placebo; per-sample allocation not given. Each sample was drawn 63 days after the first injection (of vaccine or placebo). The CDR3 length is 13 residues. With V trimmed by 6 bases and J by 0 bases, 1 base remained unmatched. Germline V gene lookup returns CDR1 SQVTM and CDR2 ANQGSEA. This TCR was recovered from a person aged 18-65 years who received the Ad26.COV2.S COVID-19 vaccine or a placebo. This chain connects TRBV29-1 to TRBJ2-2; TRBD1 agrees at 7 bases. The material sequenced was peripheral blood, taken in a trial of Ad26.COV2.S vaccine versus placebo. The CDR3 DNA sequence: TGCAGCGTACAGGGGTCGAACACCGGGGAGCTGTTTTTT. Translation gives CSVQGSNTGELFF.